The clone carrying this T cell receptor beta chain was counted ten times or more. Its target is unknown. The data belong to a study of Graves' ophthalmopathy and Graves' hyperthyroidism. Study-level background: The authors collected peripheral blood at initial diagnosis, before any treatment.

The PBMCs were taken from 10 ml of fresh peripheral blood. Study observations and caveats: Blood also harbored most expanded thyroid clonotypes above 0.001 frequency.

The CDR3 has 16 amino acids. The ends lost 2 bases at V and 4 bases at J; junction bases unmatched: 6. Germline V lookup: CDR1 MGHDK, CDR2 SYGVNS. RNA transcripts were the source from which TCR beta CDR3 regions were amplified. A first-round RT-PCR used HTBI primers, followed by a second-round multiplex PCR. Each CDR3 protein gets one entry after TCRdb re-called the multiplex PCR reads with MiXCR. The sample records some 360,000 distinct CDR3 sequences, roughly 17% being singletons. This TCR was recovered from an adult woman with stable Graves' hyperthyroidism. The rearrangement links TRBV25-1 to TRBJ2-5; 11 bases line up with TRBD2. Source material: peripheral blood. The CDR3 here is CASSELTSGSSETQYF. CDR3 DNA sequence: TGTGCCAGCAGTGAACTAACTAGCGGGAGCTCAGAGACCCAGTACTTC.